This T cell receptor (beta chain) was found in a study of early T cells in non-severe SARS-CoV-2 infection (dated by TCRdb to the early 2020s). Regarding the study in general: Because TCR sequencing relied on bulk RNA taken from unsorted whole blood, pairing of alpha and beta chains was not possible.

Receptors were amplified or captured by 5' RACE. The run used a NextSeq 500. To correct for sequencing error and PCR bias, the TCR library protocol tagged individual cDNA molecules with unique molecular identifiers. Both TCR alpha and beta chains were sequenced, and tight co-correlation was observed between alpha and beta sequence abundances in each sample. In the paper's pipeline: Decombinator V4 was used to annotate TCR sequences for V gene, J gene and CDR3. TCRs were defined as expanded if a significant change between any two time points was detected under a Poisson model with p below 0.0001. TCR abundances were normalised to the total number of TCRs sequenced in each sample and reported as counts per million. MAIT TCRs were defined by TRAV1-2 paired with TRAJ12, TRAJ20 or TRAJ33, and iNKT TCRs by TRAV10 paired with TRAJ18. VDJdb, accessed 1 November 2021, was searched for CMV, EBV and SARS-CoV-2 annotated TCRs, with TCRs annotated for multiple antigens excluded. The public reads were quality trimmed at Q25 with fastp and then assembled into clones with MiXCR by TCRdb, keeping productive beta chains. All rows with the same CDR3 protein become a single entry with the most common DNA and genes. TCRdb, rather than the study authors, made the V and J calls. The sample profile shows about 110,000 distinct CDR3 sequences; about an eighth of them were found once. Approximately 3.1% of the sample is held by the ten biggest clonotypes.

In regard to this clonotype: Its recognized antigen is unknown. Per-base qualities were not stored, and no clone one base away is much larger.

The germline V gene (reference sequence) sets CDR1 to LGHDT and CDR2 to YNNKEL. The CDR3, from cysteine to phenylalanine, totals 15 residues. The read is trimmed to its CDR3 DNA, 45 bases read in frame from base 1. The junction carries 9 bases between V and J, which are trimmed by 1 base and 0 bases respectively. A case-control design nested within a healthcare worker cohort in London, UK, was used, with weekly nasopharyngeal swab PCR tests and blood sampling performed. Healthcare workers were enrolled in the week of the UK lockdown, from 23 to 31 March 2020, and were followed every week for up to roughly 15 weeks. General conclusions and limits of the study: VDJdb matching was skewed toward anti-spike CD8 responses, so virus-specific expansions were likely underestimated and private and CD4 specificities were missed.

The chain couples TRBV3-1 to TRBJ1-1; the D gene assignment is ambiguous. Sequenced material: whole blood. This TCR was sampled from an adult who was a healthcare worker with PCR-confirmed SARS-CoV-2 infection or an uninfected control (not recorded which). The nucleotides read TGTGCCAGCAGCCAAGCCACGGCAGTGAACACTGAAGCTTTCTTT. This encodes CASSQATAVNTEAFF. Reference TRBV3-1 and TRBJ1-1 genes cover what lies past the CDR3, so the full variable domain is DTAVSQTPKYLVTQMGNDKSIKCEQNLGHDTMYWYKQDSKKFLKIMFSYNNKELIINETVPNRFSPKSPDKAHLNLHINSLELGDSAVYFCASSQATAVNTEAFFGQGTRLTVV.